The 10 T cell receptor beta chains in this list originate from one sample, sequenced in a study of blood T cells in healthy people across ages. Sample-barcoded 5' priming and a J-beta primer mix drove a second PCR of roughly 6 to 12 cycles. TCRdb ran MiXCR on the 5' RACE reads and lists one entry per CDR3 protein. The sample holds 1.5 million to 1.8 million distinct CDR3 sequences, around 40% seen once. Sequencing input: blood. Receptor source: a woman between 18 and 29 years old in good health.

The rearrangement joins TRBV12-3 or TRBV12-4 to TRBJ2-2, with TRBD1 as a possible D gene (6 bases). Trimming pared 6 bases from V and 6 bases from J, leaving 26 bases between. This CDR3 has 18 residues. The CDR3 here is CASSRLRGLGPSPGELFF. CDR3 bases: TGTGCCAGCAGCCGCCTTAGGGGGTTAGGGCCCAGCCCCGGGGAGCTGTTTTTT.

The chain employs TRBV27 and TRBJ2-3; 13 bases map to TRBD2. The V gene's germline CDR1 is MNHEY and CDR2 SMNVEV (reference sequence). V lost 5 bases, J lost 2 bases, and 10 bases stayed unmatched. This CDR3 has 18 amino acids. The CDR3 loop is CASSPLRTSGGTTDTQYF. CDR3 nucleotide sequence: TGTGCCAGCAGTCCTCTCCGGACTAGCGGGGGCACCACAGATACGCAGTATTTT.

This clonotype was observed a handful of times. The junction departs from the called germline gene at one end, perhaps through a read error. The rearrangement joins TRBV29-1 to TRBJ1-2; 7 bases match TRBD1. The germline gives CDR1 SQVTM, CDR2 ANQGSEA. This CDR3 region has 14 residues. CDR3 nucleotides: TGCAGCGTTGTAGGGGACAGCTATAACTATGACTACACCTTC. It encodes CSVVGDSYNYDYTF.

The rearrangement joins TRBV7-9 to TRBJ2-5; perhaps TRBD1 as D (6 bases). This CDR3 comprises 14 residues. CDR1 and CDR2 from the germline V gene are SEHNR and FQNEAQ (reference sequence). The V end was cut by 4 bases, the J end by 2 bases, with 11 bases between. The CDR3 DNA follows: TGTGCCAGCAGCTCCCGGGACAATCAAGAGACCCAGTACTTC. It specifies CASSSRDNQETQYF.

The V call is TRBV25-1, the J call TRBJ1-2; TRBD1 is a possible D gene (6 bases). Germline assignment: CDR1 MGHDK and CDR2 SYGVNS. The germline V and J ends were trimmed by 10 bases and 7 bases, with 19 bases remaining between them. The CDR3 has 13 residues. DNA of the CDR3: TGTGCCACCCAAGACAGGAAGGTCTCTGGCTACACCTTC. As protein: CATQDRKVSGYTF.

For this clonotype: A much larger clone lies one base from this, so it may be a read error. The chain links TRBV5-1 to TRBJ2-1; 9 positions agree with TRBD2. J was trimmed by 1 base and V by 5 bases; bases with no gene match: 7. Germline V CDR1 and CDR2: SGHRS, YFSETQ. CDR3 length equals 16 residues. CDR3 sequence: CASRFGLASSYNEQFF. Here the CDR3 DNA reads TGCGCCAGCAGATTCGGACTAGCGTCATCCTACAATGAGCAGTTCTTC.

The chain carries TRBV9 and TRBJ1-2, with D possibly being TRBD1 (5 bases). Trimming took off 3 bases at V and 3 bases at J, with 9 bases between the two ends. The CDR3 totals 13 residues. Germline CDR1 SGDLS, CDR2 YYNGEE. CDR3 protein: CASSATVDYGYTF. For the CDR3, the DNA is TGTGCCAGCAGCGCGACAGTGGACTATGGCTACACCTTC.

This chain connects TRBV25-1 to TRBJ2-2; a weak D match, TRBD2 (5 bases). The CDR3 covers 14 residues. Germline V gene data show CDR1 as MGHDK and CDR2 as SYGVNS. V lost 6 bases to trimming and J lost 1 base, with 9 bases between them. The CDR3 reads CASRGVLNTGELFF. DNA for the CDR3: TGTGCCAGCAGGGGAGTACTGAACACCGGGGAGCTGTTTTTT.

The chain's CDR3 is CASSLGLAGVYF. The CDR3 bases are TGTGCCAGCAGCTTAGGCCTAGCGGGTGTGTACTTC. The V gene is TRBV13, the J gene TRBJ2-5; TRBD2 aligns across 8 bases. CDR1 is PRHDT, CDR2 FYEKMQ, per germline (reference sequence). The junction had 4 bases not matched to a gene; V was cut back by 0 bases and J by 13 bases. This CDR3 has 12 residues.

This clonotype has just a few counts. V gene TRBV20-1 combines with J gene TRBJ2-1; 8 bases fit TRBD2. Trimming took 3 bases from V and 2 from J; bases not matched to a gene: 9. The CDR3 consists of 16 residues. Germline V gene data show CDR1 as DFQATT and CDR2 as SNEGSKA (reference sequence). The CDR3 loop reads CSASDLPGLAYNEQFF. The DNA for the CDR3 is TGCAGTGCTAGTGACTTACCGGGACTAGCCTACAATGAGCAGTTCTTC.